This T cell receptor beta chain was sequenced during a study of vaccination effects on CD4 cells after COVID-19. The V gene's germline CDR1 is MGHRA and CDR2 YSYEKL. CDR3 length: 15 amino acids. V dropped 5 bases and J dropped 5 bases, with 18 bases sitting between them. The assay was immunoSEQ multiplex PCR, and TCRdb's table has in-frame clones only and misses some. The sample shows about 71,000 clones, about four fifths of them seen only once. Points on this clone: Its specificity is not known.

Expansion of antigen-specific CD4+ T cells with viral peptide pools was carried out by the ViraFEST assay before sequencing. Culture proceeded for 10 days, and CD4+ T cells were then isolated. Nucleocapsid antibody tests were negative, and the vaccine recipients had no prior SARS-CoV-2 infection. PBMC were cultured at around 1.9 million per well with about 10 IU/ml IL-2 and 10 ug/ml peptides. Cells had half their medium changed to IL-2 medium on days 3 and 7. Overall study findings and caveats: Clones from infection and from vaccination both contracted markedly late after vaccination. There were few convalescent patients in the study and no early post-infection timepoints.

The source is a human donor who received a COVID-19 vaccine. This chain uses TRBV4-1 with TRBJ1-2; D is possibly TRBD1 (6 bases). The sequencing here drew on CD4+ T cells from PBMCs cultured with SARS-CoV-2 spike peptides, taken before COVID-19 vaccination. DNA for the CDR3: TGCGCCAGCAGCGCCGGGACACCTGTTCCATATGGCTACACCTTC. It is translated as CASSAGTPVPYGYTF.